A selection of T cell receptor beta chains follows, all from one sample in a study of cytomegalovirus exposure and HLA in healthy donors. Profiling relied on immunoSEQ multiplex PCR, and the TCRdb table lists in-frame clones only, not all of them. The table lists some 150,000 clones, 79% of them singletons. Sequences were obtained from PBMCs. Receptor source: a woman aged 35 to 49 in good health and CMV-seropositive. Each CDR3 is given with its conserved first and last residue. D genes are given only for firm matches. Not all rows give a size; the values are once, few, many and, for expanded clones, a class.

DNA,CDR3,J,D,size,V
TGTGCCAGCAATAGGGACAGATCCTCACCCCTCCACTTT,CASNRDRSSPLHF,TRBJ1-6,TRBD1,-,TRBV6-5
TGTGCCAGCAGCGCCGCGGGGCTCCACGAGCAGTACTTC,CASSAAGLHEQYF,TRBJ2-7,-,-,TRBV9
TGTGCCAGCAGTTACTCGGTACCCGGGTACCAAGAGACCCAGTACTTC,CASSYSVPGYQETQYF,TRBJ2-5,-,-,TRBV6-5
TGTGCCAGCAGCCCCTTTGAGGGCAATGGCTACACCTTC,CASSPFEGNGYTF,TRBJ1-2,-,-,TRBV7-6
TGTGCCAGCAGTTTGGGTAGCGGGTTACACTCCTACAATGAGCAGTTCTTC,CASSLGSGLHSYNEQFF,TRBJ2-1,TRBD2,few,TRBV27
TGCAGCGTTCTTCGGACTAGTAGAGAGACCCAGTACTTC,CSVLRTSRETQYF,TRBJ2-5,TRBD2,-,TRBV29-1
TGTGCCAGCAGTATGCAGGGGGCGTACTACAATGAGCAGTTCTTC,CASSMQGAYYNEQFF,TRBJ2-1,TRBD1,-,TRBV2
TGTGCCAGCAGCTTGGCAGGGGGATATGGCTACACCTTC,CASSLAGGYGYTF,TRBJ1-2,TRBD1,few,TRBV5-6
TGTGCCAGCAGTGCCCACAGGGGGCTGGGGACTAATGAAAAACTGTTTTTT,CASSAHRGLGTNEKLFF,TRBJ1-4,TRBD1,-,TRBV27
TGTGCCAGCAGCTTGTCCTTCACAGATACGCAGTATTTT,CASSLSFTDTQYF,TRBJ2-3,-,-,TRBV5-4
TGTGCCTCCCGGGACAGTGGAAACACCATATATTTT,CASRDSGNTIYF,TRBJ1-3,TRBD1,-,TRBV30
TGTGCCAGCAGCCCACAGGGTCCCGCGGAGACCCAGTACTTC,CASSPQGPAETQYF,TRBJ2-5,-,-,TRBV7-9
TGTGCCAGCAGCGCTCTAGCGGGGCCCGCGGAGACCCAGTACTTC,CASSALAGPAETQYF,TRBJ2-5,TRBD2,-,TRBV7-2
TGTGCCAGTAGTAGGGGACAGGGGACATTGAACACTGAAGCTTTCTTT,CASSRGQGTLNTEAFF,TRBJ1-1,TRBD1,few,TRBV19
TGCGCCAGCAGCACACAGGGTTCACCCCTCCACTTT,CASSTQGSPLHF,TRBJ1-6,-,-,TRBV5-1
TGCGCCAGTACAGTAAATTACGAGCAGTACTTC,CASTVNYEQYF,TRBJ2-7,-,-,TRBV10-2
TGTGCCAGCAGCGACGGGACAGGGGATCAGCCCCAGCATTTT,CASSDGTGDQPQHF,TRBJ1-5,TRBD1,-,TRBV5-1
TGTGCCAGCAGCTTAGGAGCCAGGAGGAACGAGCAGTACTTC,CASSLGARRNEQYF,TRBJ2-7,-,-,TRBV7-9
TGTGCCAGTAGTGTGCGGGACAGCTCTGGAAACACCATATATTTT,CASSVRDSSGNTIYF,TRBJ1-3,TRBD1,few,TRBV19
TGTGCCAGCAGCCTTAGTGGGGGGGTAACTAGCACAGATACGCAGTATTTT,CASSLSGGVTSTDTQYF,TRBJ2-3,TRBD2,-,TRBV9
TGCGCCAGCAGCTTGGGCGGGGGGCAGGCAGATACGCAGTATTTT,CASSLGGGQADTQYF,TRBJ2-3,TRBD2,-,TRBV5-1
TGTGCCAGCAGCCAAGTCTCCCAGGAAGCGGGCGAGCAGTACTTC,CASSQVSQEAGEQYF,TRBJ2-7,-,once,TRBV4-2
TGTGCCAGCAGCCAAGATCTCCAGCGGGGGGCCTACAATGAGCAGTTCTTC,CASSQDLQRGAYNEQFF,TRBJ2-1,TRBD2,-,TRBV4-2
TGTGCCAGCAGCGGCCAGGACTGGACCCAGTACTTC,CASSGQDWTQYF,TRBJ2-5,-,-,TRBV9
TGTGCCAGCAGTCCGGGACTACTCATTGCTCAGTACTTC,CASSPGLLIAQYF,TRBJ2-4,TRBD2,-,TRBV25-1
TGTGCCAGCCAGAGACAGGGCAACTACGAGCAGTACTTC,CASQRQGNYEQYF,TRBJ2-7,TRBD1,-,TRBV6-5
TGTGCCAGCAGTTTACCAAGACAGGGAGCCTCGGGAGCTTTCTTT,CASSLPRQGASGAFF,TRBJ1-1,TRBD1,-,TRBV28
TGCGCCAGCAGCTTAGCGGGGGCTCCGTACGAGCAGTACTTC,CASSLAGAPYEQYF,TRBJ2-7,TRBD2,-,TRBV5-1
TGTGCCAGCAGTCGACAGGGTTCTTACTATGGCTACACCTTC,CASSRQGSYYGYTF,TRBJ1-2,TRBD1,few,TRBV6-5
TGTGCCAGCAGCCCAGAGCGGGTTCTTAATGAAAAACTGTTTTTT,CASSPERVLNEKLFF,TRBJ1-4,-,once,TRBV7-9
TGTGCCAGCAGCCCAGTGGGGGGGAGCAATCAGCCCCAGCATTTT,CASSPVGGSNQPQHF,TRBJ1-5,-,-,TRBV28
TGTGCCAGCAGCGGACGAACGGGAAACACTGAAGCTTTCTTT,CASSGRTGNTEAFF,TRBJ1-1,-,few,TRBV5-4
TGTGCCAGCAGGAATCGGACAGGGGCGAACGAGCAGTACTTC,CASRNRTGANEQYF,TRBJ2-7,TRBD1,-,TRBV6-1
TGCAGCGCAGGGGGGCGGACCGGGGAGCTGTTTTTT,CSAGGRTGELFF,TRBJ2-2,-,few,TRBV29-1
TGTGCTAGTAGCGGGGGGGGTCAAGAGACCCAGTACTTC,CASSGGGQETQYF,TRBJ2-5,TRBD2,-,TRBV12-5
TGTGCCAGCTCACCGGCTTCGGGGGGCTTTTACGAGCAGTACTTC,CASSPASGGFYEQYF,TRBJ2-7,-,-,TRBV18
TGTGCCAGCAGCCCCAGATACCGTAGCGGGGGGGCCGGGCAGTTCTTC,CASSPRYRSGGAGQFF,TRBJ2-1,TRBD2,-,TRBV7-2
TGTGCCAGCAGCCAAGTAGGGGTGGGGACTGAAGCTTTCTTT,CASSQVGVGTEAFF,TRBJ1-1,-,-,TRBV14
TGTGCCAGCAGTGACGATTGGCGGATCACAGATACGCAGTATTTT,CASSDDWRITDTQYF,TRBJ2-3,-,-,TRBV2
TGCGCCAGCAGCTTGGCCTTGACTGAGAATGAAAAACTGTTTTTT,CASSLALTENEKLFF,TRBJ1-4,-,-,TRBV5-1
TGTGCCAGCAGCCCCCACATGGTGACCGGGGAGCTGTTTTTT,CASSPHMVTGELFF,TRBJ2-2,-,-,TRBV28
TGCGCCAGCAGAACTGTGACCGGGACAGTCCAAGAGACCCAGTACTTC,CASRTVTGTVQETQYF,TRBJ2-5,TRBD1,few,TRBV5-1
TGTGCCAGCAGCTTTGCGACAGGCGTCAACACTGAAGCTTTCTTT,CASSFATGVNTEAFF,TRBJ1-1,-,-,TRBV5-4
TGTGCCAGCTCGACAACAGGCAATCAGCCCCAGCATTTT,CASSTTGNQPQHF,TRBJ1-5,-,few,TRBV18
TGTGCCAGCAGCGGGGACAGGTTGTACGAGCAGTACTTC,CASSGDRLYEQYF,TRBJ2-7,TRBD1,few,TRBV5-4
TGTGCCAGCAGCTTAGATCTAGCGGGGGGAAGGGATACGCAGTATTTT,CASSLDLAGGRDTQYF,TRBJ2-3,TRBD2,-,TRBV11-2
TGTGCCATCAGCCTCTCTAGTGACCCCGGGGAGCTGTTTTTT,CAISLSSDPGELFF,TRBJ2-2,-,-,TRBV10-3
TGTGCCAGCAGCTTACTGGGGGCGAACACTGAAGCTTTCTTT,CASSLLGANTEAFF,TRBJ1-1,-,-,TRBV7-2
TGTGCCAGCAGTTCCGGACAGGGGGCGTCCTACGAGCAGTACTTC,CASSSGQGASYEQYF,TRBJ2-7,TRBD1,-,TRBV28
TGTGCCAGTAGTATCCTTCCTGTGAGCGGTGAAAAACTGTTTTTT,CASSILPVSGEKLFF,TRBJ1-4,-,-,TRBV19